Sequencing of this T cell receptor beta chain was carried out in a study of T cell repertoires in cytomegalovirus infection. Overall study: Indications of both CMV infection and matching HLA type were provided by public TCR beta signatures. Points from the study as a whole: What dominated the ex vivo response were HLA-C-restricted CMV-specific TCR beta clonotypes.

Only a few counts were recorded for this clonotype. No antigen is known for it. Each CDR3 protein gets one entry after TCRdb re-called the reads with MiXCR. The repertoire holds some 130,000 distinct CDR3 sequences, with roughly a third as singletons. The source of this sequence is a human donor in good health (CMV status not recorded). Some clones in this sample may be carry-over from other donors' samples. This specimen consisted of CD8+ T cells from cultured PBMCs, obtained from culture after CMV antigen stimulation.

In DNA, the CDR3 is TGTGCCAGCAGTTGGAATTCACCCCTCCACTTT. Protein: CASSWNSPLHF. This sequence joins TRBV11-2 and TRBJ1-6; D is unclear. Germline CDR1 and CDR2: SGHAT and FQNNGV. The ends were cut back, 6 bases at V and 7 bases at J, with 4 bases in the middle. The CDR3 length is 11 residues.